This T cell receptor beta chain comes out of a study of cytomegalovirus exposure and HLA in healthy donors. Overall study findings and caveats: CMV serostatus alone was available as immune exposure information.

This clone was observed a handful of times. Its antigen remains unidentified. The PCR used 60 Vbeta and 13 Jbeta primers. Produced via immunoSEQ multiplex PCR; TCRdb's table is partial and in-frame only. The data show 80,000 to 100,000 clones, around 72% seen once. This CDR3 is 13 amino acids long. CDR1 SGHRS and CDR2 YFSETQ come from the germline V gene. V was trimmed by 1 base and J by 8 bases, leaving 10 bases between them. The receptor was isolated from a man between 40 and 49 years old in good health and CMV-seronegative. Sequencing used PBMCs. The V gene is TRBV5-1, the J gene TRBJ2-1, with a possible D match to TRBD1 (6 bases). CDR3 region: CASSLTGSDEQFF. As DNA, the CDR3 is TGCGCCAGCAGCTTGACAGGGTCAGATGAGCAGTTCTTC.